Given below is one T cell receptor beta chain in context. What it binds is unknown. This sample was included in a study of T-cell memory formation after mild COVID-19. Study outcomes and limitations: Some clones that responded turned up in pre-infection memory, which suggests that cross-reactive memory joined in. CD4/CD8 balance held among clones contracting day 15 to 85, and later expanders leaned CD4+. The second-wave clones peaking on day 37 were not confirmed as SARS-CoV-2-specific.

The V segment lost 0 bases and the J segment 7 bases; nucleotides outside the gene matches: 6. Germline CDR1 and CDR2: LGHNA and YSLEER. There are 15 residues in the CDR3. Constant-segment-primed 5'RACE gave TCR alpha and TCR beta cDNA libraries with sample barcodes and UMIs. One entry per CDR3 protein, called by TCRdb with MiXCR from the 5' RACE reads. The sample has about half a million distinct CDR3 sequences, 15% to 20% seen once. This clonotype was obtained from an adult woman who had mild COVID-19 (a few samples of this study predate the infection). Cell type and time point are not known. The V gene is TRBV4-3, the J gene TRBJ2-1; TRBD1 agrees at 7 bases. Sequencing was done on a sample of PBMCs or a T cell subset sorted from them (not recorded which). The CDR3 DNA reads TGCGCCAGCAGCCAAGATAATATACAGGGGAATGAGCAGTTCTTC. It codes for CASSQDNIQGNEQFF.